The 13 T cell receptor beta chains given below trace back to one sample, sequenced in a study of cytomegalovirus exposure and HLA in healthy donors. Using immunoSEQ multiplex PCR, the repertoire was profiled, and TCRdb retains in-frame clones only, with some absent. In the table there are 200,000 or so clones, about 93% of which are singletons. The material sequenced was PBMCs. The receptors stem from a woman between 18 and 30 years old in good health and CMV-seronegative.

The V gene is TRBV19, the J gene TRBJ1-1; D possibly corresponds to TRBD1 (6 bases). The CDR3 loop spans 14 amino acids. In germline, CDR1 is LNHDA, CDR2 SQIVND (reference sequence). Trimming removed 4 bases from V and 1 base from J, with 10 bases in between. CDR3 sequence: CASSTGTQNTEAFF. The CDR3 nucleotides are TGTGCCAGTAGTACCGGGACACAGAACACTGAAGCTTTCTTT. Full variable domain (remainder filled in from reference TRBV19 and TRBJ1-1): DGGITQSPKYLFRKEGQNVTLSCEQNLNHDAMYWYRQDPGQGLRLIYYSQIVNDFQKGDIAEGYSVSREKKESFPLTVTSAQKNPTAFYLCASSTGTQNTEAFFGQGTRLTVV.

The V call is TRBV27, the J call TRBJ2-1; a possible D gene is TRBD2 (6 bases). Germline V gives CDR1 MNHEY, CDR2 SMNVEV (reference sequence). The V and J ends lost 3 bases and 7 bases respectively, with 13 bases between them. This CDR3 is built from 14 residues. CDR3 nucleotide sequence: TGTGCCAGCAGTTTCCAGGAGGGTGGGAATGAGCAGTTCTTC. Its protein is CASSFQEGGNEQFF.

V usage is TRBV9 and J usage is TRBJ2-2, with 9 bases identical to TRBD2. V trimming: 3 bases; J trimming: 3 bases; junction bases outside the gene matches: 12. This CDR3 region has 18 residues. Germline values: CDR1 SGDLS, CDR2 YYNGEE. This CDR3 is CASSEEGFSGRDTGELFF. In DNA form, the CDR3 reads TGTGCCAGCAGCGAAGAAGGGTTTAGCGGGAGAGACACCGGGGAGCTGTTTTTT.

This clone was observed a single time. The chain has TRBV5-1 and TRBJ2-3; 10 bases agree with TRBD2. After removal of 4 bases from V and 0 bases from J, the junction contained 14 bases not matched to a gene. Germline V CDR1 and CDR2: SGHRS, YFSETQ. The CDR3 loop spans 19 amino acids. CDR3 loop: CASSEFPGLALRSTDTQYF. The CDR3 DNA follows: TGCGCCAGCAGCGAGTTTCCGGGACTAGCGTTAAGAAGCACAGATACGCAGTATTTT.

The chain recombines TRBV5-1 with TRBJ2-7; TRBD1 aligns across 7 bases. Germline trimming cut 4 bases from V and 2 bases from J; bases unmatched to any gene: 9. The germline V gene encodes CDR1 SGHRS and CDR2 YFSETQ. The CDR3 spans 15 residues. CDR3 region: CASSLVPGQTYEQYF. The DNA of the CDR3 is TGCGCCAGCAGCCTAGTACCGGGACAGACCTACGAGCAGTACTTC. Variable domain in full (rest from reference TRBV5-1 and TRBJ2-7): KAGVTQTPRYLIKTRGQQVTLSCSPISGHRSVSWYQQTPGQGLQFLFEYFSETQRNKGNFPGRFSGRQFSNSRSEMNVSTLELGDSALYLCASSLVPGQTYEQYFGPGTRLTVT.

The rearrangement joins TRBV29-1 to TRBJ1-3; D is unclear. V gave up 5 bases and J gave up 0 bases, with 8 bases separating them. This CDR3 contains 13 residues. Germline V gives CDR1 SQVTM, CDR2 ANQGSEA. CDR3 region: CSVLSNSGNTIYF. CDR3 coding DNA: TGCAGCGTTCTGTCTAACTCTGGAAACACCATATATTTT.

This chain uses TRBV10-3 with TRBJ1-1; D is perhaps TRBD1 (5 bases). CDR3 length equals 15 residues. Trimming took 0 bases from V and 9 from J, leaving 17 bases between them. The germline V gene has CDR1 ENHRY and CDR2 SYGVKD. The CDR3 protein is CAISESPGSPLKAFF. The CDR3 DNA follows: TGTGCCATCAGTGAGTCCCCAGGGTCCCCTTTGAAAGCTTTCTTT.

V gene TRBV10-3 combines with J gene TRBJ1-1; D is perhaps TRBD1 (6 bases). The V end lost 2 bases, the J end lost 5 bases, and 12 bases lay between the germline ends. The CDR3 totals 14 residues. The germline V gene encodes CDR1 ENHRY and CDR2 SYGVKD. CDR3 residues: CAISEKQGHTEAFF. In DNA, the CDR3 is TGTGCCATCAGTGAGAAACAGGGTCATACTGAAGCTTTCTTT.

This chain links TRBV18 with TRBJ2-5; D is undetermined. V shed 0 bases and J shed 3 bases, with 2 bases lying between them. Looked up from germline, CDR1 is KGHSH and CDR2 is LQKENI. The CDR3 runs 12 residues. This CDR3 is CASSPPKETQYF. DNA of the CDR3: TGTGCCAGCTCACCACCCAAAGAGACCCAGTACTTC.

The genes are TRBV6-5 and TRBJ1-2; possibly TRBD1 for D (5 bases). V was clipped by 3 bases and J by 7 bases, with 9 bases between them. Per germline, CDR1 MNHEY and CDR2 SVGAGI. The CDR3 is 12 residues long. CDR3 sequence reads: CASSYGGSGYTF. The CDR3 coding sequence is TGTGCCAGCAGTTATGGGGGGTCTGGCTACACCTTC.

With respect to this clone: The same CDR3 arises from other DNA sequences in this sample as well. This sequence joins TRBV18 and TRBJ1-5, with a weak D call TRBD1 (5 bases). The CDR3 has 13 amino acids. Germline V lookup: CDR1 KGHSH, CDR2 LQKENI. Trimming pared 3 bases from V and 4 bases from J, leaving 7 bases between. CDR3 coding DNA: TGTGCCAGCTCACCCGGGGGGAATCAGCCCCAGCATTTT. Protein product: CASSPGGNQPQHF.

The J gene is TRBJ2-7, the V gene TRBV7-8; a weak D match, TRBD2 (6 bases). The CDR3 totals 15 residues. The V end lost 5 bases, the J end lost 1 base, and 15 bases lay between the germline ends. Looked up from germline, CDR1 is SGHVS and CDR2 is FQNEAQ. CDR3 protein: CASSLDGGRSYEQYF. The CDR3 bases are TGTGCCAGCAGCCTCGATGGAGGGAGGTCCTACGAGCAGTACTTC.

The V call is TRBV6-5, the J call TRBJ2-5, with D possibly matching TRBD2 (6 bases). V was clipped by 4 bases and J by 2 bases, with 17 bases between them. From germline, CDR1 is MNHEY and CDR2 SVGAGI. The CDR3 contains 16 residues. The DNA for the CDR3 is TGTGCCAGCAGTTTCGATAACTCGGGAGCTCAAGAGACCCAGTACTTC. The encoded protein is CASSFDNSGAQETQYF.